These T cell receptor beta chains were read from a single sample in a study of T cell repertoires in cytomegalovirus infection. TCRdb re-called the reads through MiXCR, storing one row per CDR3 protein. The data show about 250,000 distinct CDR3 sequences, under 8.5% seen once. The sample taken for sequencing was PBMCs. Every receptor here comes from a human donor in good health (CMV status not recorded). Some clones in this sample may be carry-over from other donors' samples. CDR3s include the opening cysteine and the closing phenylalanine or tryptophan. A D gene is named only where the DNA matches it firmly. Clone size is shown for a subset of rows, as once, few, many or a class of expanded clone.

len: 15; d_gene: TRBD1; v_gene: TRBV7-9; abundance: many; j_gene: TRBJ1-5; CDR3nt: TGTGCCAGCAGCGCGGGACAGGGGATACCTCAGCCCCAGCATTTT; CDR3aa: CASSAGQGIPQPQHF
len: 15; d_gene: NA; v_gene: TRBV6-2/TRBV6-3; abundance: many; j_gene: TRBJ2-5; CDR3nt: TGTGCCAGCAGTCCCTCCGGGGGCCGGCAAGAGACCCAGTACTTC; CDR3aa: CASSPSGGRQETQYF
len: 15; d_gene: NA; v_gene: TRBV6-2/TRBV6-3; abundance: NA; j_gene: TRBJ2-7; CDR3nt: TGTGCCAGCAGAAACGCTGGATTCTCTTCCTACGAGCAGTACTTC; CDR3aa: CASRNAGFSSYEQYF
len: 13; d_gene: NA; v_gene: TRBV4-3; abundance: many; j_gene: TRBJ2-7; CDR3nt: TGCGCCAGCAGCCAGGGCGGGATCTACGAGCAGTACTTC; CDR3aa: CASSQGGIYEQYF
len: 14; d_gene: NA; v_gene: TRBV4-3; abundance: NA; j_gene: TRBJ2-3; CDR3nt: TGCGCCAGCAGCCAAGCGAAGTATTTAGATACGCAGTATTTT; CDR3aa: CASSQAKYLDTQYF
len: 15; d_gene: NA; v_gene: TRBV6-2/TRBV6-3; abundance: few; j_gene: TRBJ2-3; CDR3nt: TGTGCCAGCACCCCGGGGTTGAAGGTGCCAGATACGCAGTATTTT; CDR3aa: CASTPGLKVPDTQYF
len: 15; d_gene: NA; v_gene: TRBV4-3; abundance: NA; j_gene: TRBJ2-7; CDR3nt: TGCGCCAGCAGCCAAGAAAGGGGACGGATCTACGAGCAGTACTTC; CDR3aa: CASSQERGRIYEQYF
len: 11; d_gene: TRBD2; v_gene: TRBV29-1; abundance: many; j_gene: TRBJ2-5; CDR3nt: TGCAGCGCCGGGAGGGAGGAGACCCAGTACTTC; CDR3aa: CSAGREETQYF
len: 14; d_gene: TRBD2; v_gene: TRBV24-1; abundance: few; j_gene: TRBJ2-1; CDR3nt: TGTGCCACCAGTAGTAGCGGGGATTGGAATGAGCAGTTCTTC; CDR3aa: CATSSSGDWNEQFF
len: 12; d_gene: NA; v_gene: TRBV28; abundance: many; j_gene: TRBJ1-5; CDR3nt: TGTGCCAGCGACGGTAGCAATCAGCCCCAGCATTTT; CDR3aa: CASDGSNQPQHF
len: 14; d_gene: TRBD1; v_gene: TRBV11-3; abundance: many; j_gene: TRBJ2-1; CDR3nt: TGTGCCAGCAGTCGGGACAGGGGAGGAGATGAGCAGTTCTTC; CDR3aa: CASSRDRGGDEQFF
len: 13; d_gene: NA; v_gene: TRBV2; abundance: NA; j_gene: TRBJ2-1; CDR3nt: TGTGCCAGCAGTGAACAGGGTAAGGTCGAGCAGTTCTTC; CDR3aa: CASSEQGKVEQFF
len: 15; d_gene: NA; v_gene: TRBV12-3/TRBV12-4; abundance: many; j_gene: TRBJ1-2; CDR3nt: TGTGCCAGCACCTCCCTGGACGGAGCTAACTATGGCTACACCTTC; CDR3aa: CASTSLDGANYGYTF
len: 13; d_gene: NA; v_gene: TRBV29-1; abundance: many; j_gene: TRBJ2-2; CDR3nt: TGCAGCGTTAAAGCCAGTAACACCGGGGAGCTGTTTTTT; CDR3aa: CSVKASNTGELFF
len: 16; d_gene: TRBD1; v_gene: TRBV7-9; abundance: few; j_gene: TRBJ2-2; CDR3nt: TGTGCCAGCAGCCTCCTAACAGGGGCGGACACCGGGGAGCTGTTTTTT; CDR3aa: CASSLLTGADTGELFF
len: 15; d_gene: NA; v_gene: TRBV4-3; abundance: NA; j_gene: TRBJ2-3; CDR3nt: TGCGCCAGCAGCCAAGACAACAGGGGGGGAGATACGCAGTATTTT; CDR3aa: CASSQDNRGGDTQYF
len: 15; d_gene: TRBD2; v_gene: TRBV20-1; abundance: many; j_gene: TRBJ2-1; CDR3nt: TGCAGTGCTAGATTCAAACTAGCGGGGTACAATGAGCAGTTCTTC; CDR3aa: CSARFKLAGYNEQFF
len: 13; d_gene: TRBD2; v_gene: TRBV28; abundance: many; j_gene: TRBJ2-7; CDR3nt: TGTGCCAGCAAGAGAGCGGGGAGCTACGAGCAGTACTTC; CDR3aa: CASKRAGSYEQYF
len: 12; d_gene: TRBD1; v_gene: TRBV5-6; abundance: many; j_gene: TRBJ2-7; CDR3nt: TGTGCCAGCAGCAACAGGGGAAACGAGCAGTACTTC; CDR3aa: CASSNRGNEQYF
len: 17; d_gene: NA; v_gene: TRBV7-2; abundance: many; j_gene: TRBJ1-1; CDR3nt: TGTGCCAGCAGCTCCCAAAGTTCCAGGGGATTGAACACTGAAGCTTTCTTT; CDR3aa: CASSSQSSRGLNTEAFF
len: 11; d_gene: NA; v_gene: TRBV29-1; abundance: many; j_gene: TRBJ2-7; CDR3nt: TGCAGCGTTGTATACGAGTACGAGCAGTACTTC; CDR3aa: CSVVYEYEQYF
len: 15; d_gene: TRBD1; v_gene: TRBV5-1; abundance: many; j_gene: TRBJ1-1; CDR3nt: TGCGCCAGCAGCTCGGGGACAGCTATGAACACTGAAGCTTTCTTT; CDR3aa: CASSSGTAMNTEAFF
len: 14; d_gene: NA; v_gene: TRBV12-3/TRBV12-4; abundance: NA; j_gene: TRBJ1-1; CDR3nt: TGTGCCAGCAGTTTAGAAGGGTTTAGCACTGAAGCTTTCTTT; CDR3aa: CASSLEGFSTEAFF
len: 15; d_gene: TRBD1; v_gene: TRBV20-1; abundance: once; j_gene: TRBJ1-1; CDR3nt: TGCAGTGCTAATCCACCGGGACAGCAGAACACTGAAGCTTTCTTT; CDR3aa: CSANPPGQQNTEAFF
len: 15; d_gene: NA; v_gene: TRBV7-2; abundance: many; j_gene: TRBJ1-1; CDR3nt: TGTGCCAGCAGCTTAGCGGGTTGGCAGAACACTGAAGCTTTCTTT; CDR3aa: CASSLAGWQNTEAFF
len: 13; d_gene: NA; v_gene: TRBV12-3/TRBV12-4; abundance: many; j_gene: TRBJ1-1; CDR3nt: TGTGCCAGCAGTTTAGCACAGTACACTGAAGCTTTCTTT; CDR3aa: CASSLAQYTEAFF
len: 16; d_gene: TRBD1; v_gene: TRBV4-3; abundance: many; j_gene: TRBJ2-5; CDR3nt: TGCGCCAGCAGCCAAGGGGACAGGGGAGGACAAGAGACCCAGTACTTC; CDR3aa: CASSQGDRGGQETQYF
len: 12; d_gene: NA; v_gene: TRBV20-1; abundance: few; j_gene: TRBJ2-5; CDR3nt: TGCAGTGCTAGGTTGGGGGGAGAGACCCAGTACTTC; CDR3aa: CSARLGGETQYF
len: 12; d_gene: TRBD2; v_gene: TRBV20-1; abundance: many; j_gene: TRBJ2-1; CDR3nt: TGCAGTGCTCCTCAGCGGGGGCGGGAGCAGTTCTTC; CDR3aa: CSAPQRGREQFF
len: 14; d_gene: NA; v_gene: TRBV6-6; abundance: many; j_gene: TRBJ1-2; CDR3nt: TGTGCCAGCAGTTTCCTCGACGGGAGGTTGGGCTACACCTTC; CDR3aa: CASSFLDGRLGYTF
len: 14; d_gene: TRBD1; v_gene: TRBV12-5; abundance: few; j_gene: TRBJ2-3; CDR3nt: TGTGCTAGTGGTCTCGGACAGGGAGGAGATACGCAGTATTTT; CDR3aa: CASGLGQGGDTQYF
len: 14; d_gene: NA; v_gene: TRBV5-5; abundance: NA; j_gene: TRBJ2-7; CDR3nt: TGTGCCAGCAGGGTGTGGCAGGATCACTACGAGCAGTACTTC; CDR3aa: CASRVWQDHYEQYF
len: 15; d_gene: NA; v_gene: TRBV7-3; abundance: many; j_gene: TRBJ2-2; CDR3nt: TGTGCCAGCAGCTTATATCTGGAAGGTACCGGGGAGCTGTTTTTT; CDR3aa: CASSLYLEGTGELFF
len: 15; d_gene: NA; v_gene: TRBV24-1; abundance: many; j_gene: TRBJ2-3; CDR3nt: TGTGCCACCAGTGATTCCCCGATTGGGGCAGATACGCAGTATTTT; CDR3aa: CATSDSPIGADTQYF
len: 13; d_gene: NA; v_gene: TRBV29-1; abundance: many; j_gene: TRBJ2-4; CDR3nt: TGCAGCGCCGCGAAAGAGATCGGAAACATTCAGTACTTC; CDR3aa: CSAAKEIGNIQYF
len: 14; d_gene: NA; v_gene: TRBV7-2; abundance: many; j_gene: TRBJ2-3; CDR3nt: TGTGCCAGCAGCTCCCCCCCGGGGGTGGAAACGCAGTATTTT; CDR3aa: CASSSPPGVETQYF
len: 12; d_gene: NA; v_gene: TRBV20-1; abundance: many; j_gene: TRBJ2-3; CDR3nt: TGCAGTGCCCAAAAAAGGCCAGATACGCAGTATTTT; CDR3aa: CSAQKRPDTQYF
len: 15; d_gene: NA; v_gene: TRBV7-9; abundance: many; j_gene: TRBJ1-4; CDR3nt: TGTGCCAGCAGCGGGACGATTGCAACTAATGAAAAACTGTTTTTT; CDR3aa: CASSGTIATNEKLFF
len: 12; d_gene: NA; v_gene: TRBV6-2/TRBV6-3; abundance: few; j_gene: TRBJ2-7; CDR3nt: TGTGCCAGCAGTTCCGGACGAGGCGAGCAGTACTTC; CDR3aa: CASSSGRGEQYF
len: 17; d_gene: NA; v_gene: TRBV5-1; abundance: many; j_gene: TRBJ1-3; CDR3nt: TGCGCCAGCAGCTTGGACGGTCCAGCTTACTCTGGAAACACCATATATTTT; CDR3aa: CASSLDGPAYSGNTIYF
len: 13; d_gene: NA; v_gene: TRBV7-3; abundance: many; j_gene: TRBJ2-7; CDR3nt: TGTGCCAGCAGCTTTGCCAGGGGTTACGAGCAGTACTTC; CDR3aa: CASSFARGYEQYF
len: 11; d_gene: NA; v_gene: TRBV5-5; abundance: many; j_gene: TRBJ1-1; CDR3nt: TGTGCCAGCAGCTCGGGGGAACGAGCTTTCTTT; CDR3aa: CASSSGERAFF
len: 15; d_gene: NA; v_gene: TRBV7-2; abundance: many; j_gene: TRBJ2-5; CDR3nt: TGTGCCAGCAGCTTTCAAGGACAGCTTTCTGAGACCCAGTACTTC; CDR3aa: CASSFQGQLSETQYF
len: 17; d_gene: TRBD2; v_gene: TRBV5-1; abundance: many; j_gene: TRBJ2-1; CDR3nt: TGCGCCAGCAGCCCAGGGTTAGCGGGGGGCCTCCCTGGGGAGCAGTTCTTC; CDR3aa: CASSPGLAGGLPGEQFF
len: 15; d_gene: NA; v_gene: TRBV20-1; abundance: many; j_gene: TRBJ1-2; CDR3nt: TGCAGTGCTAGAGATGAGGGACCTCATCAGTATGGCTACACCTTC; CDR3aa: CSARDEGPHQYGYTF
len: 17; d_gene: NA; v_gene: TRBV19; abundance: NA; j_gene: TRBJ2-5; CDR3nt: TGTGCCAGTAGTATACGTGGGGACCTTGTAGCCCAAGAGACCCAGTACTTC; CDR3aa: CASSIRGDLVAQETQYF
len: 16; d_gene: TRBD1; v_gene: TRBV20-1; abundance: many; j_gene: TRBJ2-3; CDR3nt: TGCAGTGCTAGAGGCGGACAGGGGATAGAAACAGATACGCAGTATTTT; CDR3aa: CSARGGQGIETDTQYF
len: 13; d_gene: TRBD1; v_gene: TRBV7-9; abundance: many; j_gene: TRBJ1-1; CDR3nt: TGTGCCAGCAGCTTCCGGGACAGGGAGACAGCTTTCTTT; CDR3aa: CASSFRDRETAFF
len: 10; d_gene: NA; v_gene: TRBV5-5; abundance: many; j_gene: TRBJ2-5; CDR3nt: TGTGCCAGCAGCGATCAGACCCAGTACTTC; CDR3aa: CASSDQTQYF
len: 14; d_gene: NA; v_gene: TRBV12-3/TRBV12-4; abundance: many; j_gene: TRBJ1-6; CDR3nt: TGTGCCAGCAGTTTACGCGGGGGGAGGTCACCCCTCCACTTT; CDR3aa: CASSLRGGRSPLHF